This T cell receptor (beta chain) was sequenced during a study of beta chain features in type 1 diabetes. Study-wide context: Healthy donors, compared against patients, showed similar age, gender and cell yields.

This clone was seen only a few times. Its antigen is currently unknown. Germline CDR1 SGHTA, CDR2 FQGNSA. Trimming at V came to 8 bases and at J to 6 bases, leaving 8 bases not matched to a gene. The CDR3 consists of 13 residues. Findings and caveats of the study: PCR might show a preference for shorter templates, equally across patients and controls. Naive, central memory and Treg TCRB repertoires appeared more alike in patients than in healthy donors. Significant though moderate, a shortening of TCRB CDR3s appeared in all four CD4+ subsets of Type 1 diabetes patients. No resolution was reached here on whether HLA type influences TCRB rearrangement.

Sequencing targeted expressed TCRB transcripts, as all isolated RNA had been reverse transcribed. Measured with immunoSEQ multiplex PCR; TCRdb has only the in-frame clones, and not every one. This table has around 250,000 clones, over 20% appearing once. The chain couples TRBV7-2 to TRBJ2-7; 9 bases agree with TRBD1. The sample comprised naive CD4+ T cells from blood. The sequence came from a woman aged 35 to 49 with type 1 diabetes. For the CDR3, the DNA is TGTGCCAGCTTAGGGGCGGACAGGGGCGAGCAGTACTTC. Translation gives CASLGADRGEQYF.